This TCR beta chain comes out of a study of control samples from healthy donors and cancer patients. Assay: immunoSEQ multiplex PCR; the TCRdb copy retains only in-frame clones and omits some. The data show some 250,000 clones, about 80% seen once. The V end lost 3 bases, the J end lost 3 bases, and 9 bases lay between the germline ends. This CDR3 comprises 13 residues. Germline CDR1 is KGHSH and CDR2 is LQKENI. The sequence was collected from a woman aged 60-75 years with lung cancer. The J gene is TRBJ2-7, the V gene TRBV18; D remains ambiguous. The sample consisted of PBMCs. The CDR3 is CASSPGDGYEQYF. CDR3 bases: TGTGCCAGCTCACCCGGAGACGGCTACGAGCAGTACTTC.